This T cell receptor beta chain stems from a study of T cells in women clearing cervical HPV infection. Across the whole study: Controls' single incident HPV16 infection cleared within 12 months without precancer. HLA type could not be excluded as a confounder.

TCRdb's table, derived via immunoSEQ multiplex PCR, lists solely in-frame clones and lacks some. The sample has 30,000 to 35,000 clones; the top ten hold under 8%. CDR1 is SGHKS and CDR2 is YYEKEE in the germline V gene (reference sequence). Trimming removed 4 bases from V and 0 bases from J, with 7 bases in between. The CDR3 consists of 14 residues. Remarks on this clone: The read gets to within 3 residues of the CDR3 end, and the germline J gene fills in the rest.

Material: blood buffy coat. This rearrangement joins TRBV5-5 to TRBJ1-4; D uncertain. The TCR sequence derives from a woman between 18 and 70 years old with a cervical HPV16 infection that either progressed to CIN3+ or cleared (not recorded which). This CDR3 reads CASSRTATNEKLFF. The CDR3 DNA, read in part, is TGTGCCAGCAGCAGGACTGCAACTAATGAAAAA.